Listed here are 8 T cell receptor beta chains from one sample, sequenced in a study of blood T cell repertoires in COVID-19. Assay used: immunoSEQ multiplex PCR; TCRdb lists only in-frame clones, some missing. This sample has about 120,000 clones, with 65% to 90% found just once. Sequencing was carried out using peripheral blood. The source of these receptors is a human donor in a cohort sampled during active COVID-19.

The CDR3 nucleotides are TGTGCCAGCAGTGAAACAGGGGGCGGGGGGGAGCTGTTTTTT. Translated, it gives CASSETGGGGELFF. J is TRBJ2-2 and V is TRBV6-1; TRBD1 aligns across 9 bases. Looked up from germline, CDR1 is MNHNS and CDR2 is SASEGT. This CDR3 has 14 residues. J was trimmed by 8 bases and V by 2 bases; bases with no gene match: 3.

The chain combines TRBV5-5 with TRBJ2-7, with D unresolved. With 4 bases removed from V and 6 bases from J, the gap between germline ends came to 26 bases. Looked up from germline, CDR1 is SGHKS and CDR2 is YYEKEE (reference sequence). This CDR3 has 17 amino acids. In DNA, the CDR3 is TGTGCCAGCAGCCCCTACCCAGGCACGGTTTTGGTGGGCGAGCAGTACTTC. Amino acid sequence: CASSPYPGTVLVGEQYF.

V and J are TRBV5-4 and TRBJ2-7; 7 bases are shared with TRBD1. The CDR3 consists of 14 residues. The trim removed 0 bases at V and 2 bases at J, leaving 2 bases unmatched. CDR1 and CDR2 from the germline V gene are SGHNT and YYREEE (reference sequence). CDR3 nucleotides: TGTGCCAGCAGCTTGGACAGGGGTACCTACGAGCAGTACTTC. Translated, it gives CASSLDRGTYEQYF.

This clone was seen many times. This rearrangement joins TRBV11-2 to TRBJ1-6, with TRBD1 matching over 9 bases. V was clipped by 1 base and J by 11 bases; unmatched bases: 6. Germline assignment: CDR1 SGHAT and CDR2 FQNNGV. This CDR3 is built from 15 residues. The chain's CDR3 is CASSLGGTGSTPLHF. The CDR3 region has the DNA TGTGCCAGCAGCTTAGGGGGGACAGGGTCTACACCCCTCCACTTT.

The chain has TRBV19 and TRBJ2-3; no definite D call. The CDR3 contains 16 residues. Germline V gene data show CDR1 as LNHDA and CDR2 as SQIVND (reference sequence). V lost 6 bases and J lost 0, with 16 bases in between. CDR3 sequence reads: CASSRPPFTSTDTQYF. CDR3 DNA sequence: TGTGCCAGTAGCCGCCCCCCGTTTACTAGCACAGATACGCAGTATTTT.

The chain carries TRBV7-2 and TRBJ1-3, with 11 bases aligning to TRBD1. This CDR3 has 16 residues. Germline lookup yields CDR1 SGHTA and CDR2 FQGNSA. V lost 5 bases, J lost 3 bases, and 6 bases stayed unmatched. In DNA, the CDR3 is TGTGCCAGCAGCGGAGTGGGACAGGGGGATGGAAACACCATATATTTT. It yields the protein CASSGVGQGDGNTIYF.

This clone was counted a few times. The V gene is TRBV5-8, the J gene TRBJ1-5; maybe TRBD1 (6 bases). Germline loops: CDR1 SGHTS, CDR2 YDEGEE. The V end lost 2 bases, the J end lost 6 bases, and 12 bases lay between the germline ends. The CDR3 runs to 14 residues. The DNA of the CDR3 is TGTGCCAGCAGCTTACAGGGCCTGGGTCAGCCCCAGCATTTT. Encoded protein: CASSLQGLGQPQHF. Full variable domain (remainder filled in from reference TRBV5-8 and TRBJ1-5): EAGVTQSPTHLIKTRGQQATLRCSPISGHTSVYWYQQALGLGLQFLLWYDEGEERNRGNFPPRFSGRQFPNYSSELNVNALELEDSALYLCASSLQGLGQPQHFGDGTRLSIL.

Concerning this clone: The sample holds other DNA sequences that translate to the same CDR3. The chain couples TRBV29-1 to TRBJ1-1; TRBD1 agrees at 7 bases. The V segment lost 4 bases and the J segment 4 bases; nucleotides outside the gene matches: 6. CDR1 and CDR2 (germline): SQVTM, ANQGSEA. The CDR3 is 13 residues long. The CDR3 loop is CSVVGSGGTEAFF. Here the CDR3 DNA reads TGCAGCGTTGTAGGGTCAGGGGGCACTGAAGCTTTCTTT.